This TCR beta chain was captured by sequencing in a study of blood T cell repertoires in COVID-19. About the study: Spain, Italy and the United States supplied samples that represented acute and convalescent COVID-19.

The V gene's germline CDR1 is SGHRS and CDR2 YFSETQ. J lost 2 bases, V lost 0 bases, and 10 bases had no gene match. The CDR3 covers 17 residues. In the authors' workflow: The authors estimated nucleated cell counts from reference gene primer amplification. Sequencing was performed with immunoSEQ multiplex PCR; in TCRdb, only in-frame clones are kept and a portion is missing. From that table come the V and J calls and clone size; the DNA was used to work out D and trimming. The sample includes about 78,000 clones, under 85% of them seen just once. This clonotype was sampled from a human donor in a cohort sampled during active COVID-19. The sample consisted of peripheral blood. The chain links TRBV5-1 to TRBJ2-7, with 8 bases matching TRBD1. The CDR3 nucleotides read TGCGCCAGCAGCTTGGCCCCGACAGGGGTTGGGCCCTACGAGCAGTACTTC. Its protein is CASSLAPTGVGPYEQYF.